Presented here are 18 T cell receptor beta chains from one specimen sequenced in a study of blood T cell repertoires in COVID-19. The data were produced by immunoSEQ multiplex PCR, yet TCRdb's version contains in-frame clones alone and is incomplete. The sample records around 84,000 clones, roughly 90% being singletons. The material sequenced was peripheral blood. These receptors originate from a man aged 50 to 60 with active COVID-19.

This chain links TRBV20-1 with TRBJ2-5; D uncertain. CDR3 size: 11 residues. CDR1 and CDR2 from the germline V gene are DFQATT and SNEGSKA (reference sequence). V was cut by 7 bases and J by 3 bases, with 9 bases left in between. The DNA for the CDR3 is TGCAGTGTGGTTAGAAAAGAGACCCAGTACTTC. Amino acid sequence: CSVVRKETQYF.

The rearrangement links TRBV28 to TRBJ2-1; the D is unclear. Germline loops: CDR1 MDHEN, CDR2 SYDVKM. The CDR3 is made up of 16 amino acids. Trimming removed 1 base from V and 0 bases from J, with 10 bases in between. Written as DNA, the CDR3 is TGTGCCAGCAGTTTATTCACAGCCAGCTCCTACAATGAGCAGTTCTTC. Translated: CASSLFTASSYNEQFF. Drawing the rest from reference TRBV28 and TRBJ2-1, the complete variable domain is DVKVTQSSRYLVKRTGEKVFLECVQDMDHENMFWYRQDPGLGLRLIYFSYDVKMKEKGDIPEGYSVSREKKERFSLILESASTNQTSMYLCASSLFTASSYNEQFFGPGTRLTVL.

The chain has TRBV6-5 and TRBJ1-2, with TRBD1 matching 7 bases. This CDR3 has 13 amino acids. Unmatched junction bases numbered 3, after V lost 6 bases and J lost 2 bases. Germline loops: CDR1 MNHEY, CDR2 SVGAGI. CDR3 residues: CASRRGRNYGYTF. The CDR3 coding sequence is TGTGCCAGCAGGAGGGGGCGAAACTATGGCTACACCTTC.

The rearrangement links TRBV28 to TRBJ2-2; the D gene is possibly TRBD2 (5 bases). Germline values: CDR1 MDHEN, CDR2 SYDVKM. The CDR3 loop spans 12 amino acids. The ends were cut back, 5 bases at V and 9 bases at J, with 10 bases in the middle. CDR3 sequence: CASSLLDRELFF. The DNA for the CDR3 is TGTGCCAGCAGTCTACTAGACCGGGAGCTGTTTTTT.

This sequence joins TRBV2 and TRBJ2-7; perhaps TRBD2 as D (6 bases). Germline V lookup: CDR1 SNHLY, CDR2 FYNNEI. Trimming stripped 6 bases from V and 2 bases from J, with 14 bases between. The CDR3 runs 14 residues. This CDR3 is CASRAYSGPYEQYF. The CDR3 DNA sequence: TGTGCCAGCAGGGCCTATAGCGGCCCCTACGAGCAGTACTTC.

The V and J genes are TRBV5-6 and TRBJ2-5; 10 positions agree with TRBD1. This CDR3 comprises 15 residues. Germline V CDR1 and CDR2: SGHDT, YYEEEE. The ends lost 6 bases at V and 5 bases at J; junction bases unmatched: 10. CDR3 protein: CASTTDRGVGETQYF. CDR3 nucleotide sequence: TGTGCCAGCACGACGGACAGGGGGGTCGGGGAGACCCAGTACTTC.

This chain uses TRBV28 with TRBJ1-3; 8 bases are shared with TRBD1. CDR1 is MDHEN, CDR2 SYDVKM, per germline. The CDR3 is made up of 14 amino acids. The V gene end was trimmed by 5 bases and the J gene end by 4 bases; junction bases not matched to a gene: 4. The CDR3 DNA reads TGTGCCAGCAGTACCACAGGGGGAGGAAACACCATATATTTT. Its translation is CASSTTGGGNTIYF.

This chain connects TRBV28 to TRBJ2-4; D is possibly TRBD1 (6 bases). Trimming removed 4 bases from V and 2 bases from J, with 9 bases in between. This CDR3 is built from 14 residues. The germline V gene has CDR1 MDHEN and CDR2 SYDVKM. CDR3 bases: TGTGCCAGCAGTTCCGGACAGACCAAAAACATTCAGTACTTC. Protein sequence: CASSSGQTKNIQYF.

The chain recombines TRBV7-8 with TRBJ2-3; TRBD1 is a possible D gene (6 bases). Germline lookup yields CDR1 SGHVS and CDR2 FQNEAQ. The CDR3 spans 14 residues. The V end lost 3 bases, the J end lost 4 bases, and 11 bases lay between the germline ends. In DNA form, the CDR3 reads TGTGCCAGCAGCTTTTGGCAGGGGTCAGATACGCAGTATTTT. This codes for CASSFWQGSDTQYF.

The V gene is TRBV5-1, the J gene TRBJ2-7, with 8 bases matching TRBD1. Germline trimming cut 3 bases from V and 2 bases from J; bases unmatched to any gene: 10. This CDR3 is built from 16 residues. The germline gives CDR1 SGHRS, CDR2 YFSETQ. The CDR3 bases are TGCGCCAGCAGCTCTACGACCGGGACAGGTACCTACGAGCAGTACTTC. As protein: CASSSTTGTGTYEQYF.

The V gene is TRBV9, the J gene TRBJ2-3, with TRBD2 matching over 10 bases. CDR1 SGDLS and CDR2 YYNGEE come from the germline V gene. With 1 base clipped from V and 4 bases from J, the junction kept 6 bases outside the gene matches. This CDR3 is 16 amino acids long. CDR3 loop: CASSVLAGEGADTQYF. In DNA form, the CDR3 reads TGTGCCAGCAGCGTACTAGCGGGAGAAGGGGCAGATACGCAGTATTTT.

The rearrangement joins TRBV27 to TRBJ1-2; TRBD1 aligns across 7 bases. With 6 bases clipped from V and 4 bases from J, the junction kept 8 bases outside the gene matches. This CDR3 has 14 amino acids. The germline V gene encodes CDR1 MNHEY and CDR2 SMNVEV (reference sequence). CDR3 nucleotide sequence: TGTGCCAGCAGCCCAGACAGGGTACTCTATGGCTACACCTTC. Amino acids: CASSPDRVLYGYTF.

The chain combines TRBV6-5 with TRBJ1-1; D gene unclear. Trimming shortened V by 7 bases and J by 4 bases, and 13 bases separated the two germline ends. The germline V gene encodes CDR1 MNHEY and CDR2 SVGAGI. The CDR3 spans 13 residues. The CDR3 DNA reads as TGTGCCAGCACTATATACGGGGTCACTGAAGCTTTCTTT. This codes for CASTIYGVTEAFF.

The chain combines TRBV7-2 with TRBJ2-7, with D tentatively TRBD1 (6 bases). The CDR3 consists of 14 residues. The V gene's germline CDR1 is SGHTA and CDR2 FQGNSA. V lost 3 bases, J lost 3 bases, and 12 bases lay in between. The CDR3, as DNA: TGTGCCAGCAGCTTTGGTGGACAGATCTACGAGCAGTACTTC. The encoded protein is CASSFGGQIYEQYF. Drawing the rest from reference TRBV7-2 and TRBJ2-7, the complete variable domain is GAGVSQSPSNKVTEKGKDVELRCDPISGHTALYWYRQSLGQGLEFLIYFQGNSAPDKSGLPSDRFSAERTGGSVSTLTIQRTQQEDSAVYLCASSFGGQIYEQYFGPGTRLTVT.

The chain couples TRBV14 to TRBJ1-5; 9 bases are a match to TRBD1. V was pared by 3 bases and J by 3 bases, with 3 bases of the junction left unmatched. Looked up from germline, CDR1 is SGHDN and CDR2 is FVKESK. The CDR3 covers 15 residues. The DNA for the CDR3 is TGTGCCAGCAGCCAGGGGACAGGGTACAATCAGCCCCAGCATTTT. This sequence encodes CASSQGTGYNQPQHF.

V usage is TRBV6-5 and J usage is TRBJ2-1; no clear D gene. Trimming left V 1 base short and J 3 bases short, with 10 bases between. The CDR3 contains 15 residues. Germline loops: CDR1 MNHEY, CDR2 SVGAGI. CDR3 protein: CASSYWVGDYNEQFF. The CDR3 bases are TGTGCCAGCAGTTACTGGGTAGGAGACTACAATGAGCAGTTCTTC.

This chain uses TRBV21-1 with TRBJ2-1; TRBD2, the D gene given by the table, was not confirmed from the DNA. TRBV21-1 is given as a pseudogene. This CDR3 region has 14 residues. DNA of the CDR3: TGTGCCAGCAGCGGACTAGCGGGGGGCAATGAGCAGTTCTTC. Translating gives CASSGLAGGNEQFF.

In nucleotides, the CDR3 is TGTGCCATCAGTGTGGTCGCGGGCGCCCTGGATGGCTACACCTTC. Protein: CAISVVAGALDGYTF. The J gene is TRBJ1-2, the V gene TRBV10-3, with D hard to call. There are 15 residues in the CDR3. Between the trimmed V and J ends, which lost 4 bases and 6 bases, there was a span of 18 bases. Per the germline V gene, CDR1 is ENHRY and CDR2 is SYGVKD.